Detailed here is one T cell receptor beta chain. Its antigen is as yet unknown. Here immunoSEQ multiplex PCR was the method, and the copy in TCRdb shows in-frame clones only, minus some. This table has tens of thousands of clones, around nine tenths appearing once. This specimen comes from a study of OX40 agonist ivuxolimab in advanced cancers. Overall study: Partial responses were recorded for three patients, including one with hepatocellular carcinoma and two with cutaneous melanoma.

The study, taken as a whole, reports: Researchers report that CD8+ T cells had, on average, more expanded clones than CD4+.

Autoimmune disease history or systemic immunosuppression barred patients. Drawing of blood for sampling happened at baseline, at cycle 4 day 1, and at cycle 7 day 1. The CDR3 spans 15 residues. The germline V gene encodes CDR1 SGHRS and CDR2 YFSETQ. V was clipped by 4 bases and J by 0 bases; unmatched bases: 2. The sequence was collected from an adult with an advanced solid tumor such as melanoma, head and neck, liver or kidney cancer. The genes are TRBV5-1 and TRBJ2-2, with 8 bases that match TRBD1. Sequencing was performed on CD4+ or CD8+ T cells sorted from blood, taken in a trial of the OX40 agonist ivuxolimab. The CDR3: CASSMDRANTGELFF. The DNA for the CDR3 is TGCGCCAGCAGCATGGACAGGGCGAACACCGGGGAGCTGTTTTTT.